Shown below are 5 T cell receptor beta chains from a single sample sequenced in a study of blood T cell repertoires in COVID-19. The method was immunoSEQ multiplex PCR; TCRdb's version includes in-frame clones alone and lacks a portion of them. The sample consists of 110,000 to 150,000 clones, 80% to 90% of them appearing once. Specimen: peripheral blood. The receptor source for this set is a woman aged 60-75 years with active COVID-19.

The gene calls are TRBV7-9 and TRBJ2-2, with D perhaps matching TRBD2 (6 bases). From germline, CDR1 is SEHNR and CDR2 FQNEAQ (reference sequence). CDR3 length: 15 amino acids. V was pared by 8 bases and J by 1 base, with 14 bases between. CDR3 DNA sequence: TGTGCCAGCGCGGGGACCAGGAAGAACACCGGGGAGCTGTTTTTT. It encodes CASAGTRKNTGELFF.

The chain has TRBV29-1 and TRBJ2-1; TRBD2 agrees at 12 bases. Per germline, CDR1 SQVTM and CDR2 ANQGSEA. CDR3 length: 17 residues. With V trimmed by 8 bases and J by 3 bases, 14 bases remained unmatched. The CDR3 coding sequence is TGCAGCTCCACTCCTCTAGCGGGAGGGCATGACTACAATGAGCAGTTCTTC. As protein: CSSTPLAGGHDYNEQFF.

The V gene is TRBV2, the J gene TRBJ2-4; maybe TRBD2 (5 bases). CDR1 SNHLY and CDR2 FYNNEI come from the germline V gene. V was cut by 6 bases and J by 8 bases, with 23 bases left in between. This CDR3 has 16 amino acids. CDR3 loop: CASRSRGFPNLDIQYF. DNA of the CDR3: TGTGCCAGCAGGTCCCGAGGGTTCCCCAATTTGGACATTCAGTACTTC. The variable domain in full, completed from reference TRBV2 and TRBJ2-4, reads EPEVTQTPSHQVTQMGQEVILRCVPISNHLYFYWYRQILGQKVEFLVSFYNNEISEKSEIFDDQFSVERPDGSNFTLKIRSTKLEDSAMYFCASRSRGFPNLDIQYFGAGTRLSVL.

The rearrangement joins TRBV14 to TRBJ1-6; TRBD1 might be the D (5 bases). The CDR3 is made up of 15 amino acids. Trimming left V 5 bases short and J 7 bases short, with 15 bases between. Per germline, CDR1 SGHDN and CDR2 FVKESK. The CDR3 DNA sequence: TGTGCCAGCAGCTCTCTTGACAGAAACAATTCACCCCTCCACTTT. It translates to CASSSLDRNNSPLHF.

This clone was counted a single time. The same CDR3 also results from other DNA sequences found in this sample. The CDR3 protein is CASSLGRLAGGDNEQFF. DNA for the CDR3: TGTGCCAGCAGCTTGGGCCGACTAGCGGGAGGAGACAATGAGCAGTTCTTC. The V gene is TRBV5-8, the J gene TRBJ2-1; 13 bases line up with TRBD2. CDR1 is SGHTS, CDR2 YDEGEE, per germline. This CDR3 is built from 17 residues. Unmatched junction bases numbered 5, after V lost 0 bases and J lost 5 bases.